The 15 T cell receptor beta chains given below trace back to one sample, sequenced in a study of blood T cells in healthy people across ages. A sample-barcoded 5' primer and a J-beta primer mix were used in a second PCR of about 6 to 11 cycles. TCRdb re-derived calls from the 5' RACE reads in MiXCR, one entry per CDR3 protein. The repertoire holds hundreds of thousands of distinct CDR3 sequences, with less than 35% as singletons. The sample taken for sequencing was blood. Receptor source: a woman of 80 years or more in good health.

V is TRBV12-3 or TRBV12-4 and J is TRBJ2-2; D perhaps matches TRBD1 (5 bases). V lost 6 bases to trimming and J lost 3 bases, with 23 bases between them. This CDR3 has 18 residues. CDR3 DNA: TGTGCCAGCAGCTTTAGGGGCCGTCAGGTCAGGTACACCGGGGAGCTGTTTTTT. Translated: CASSFRGRQVRYTGELFF.

This clonotype has at least ten counts. This chain links TRBV5-5 with TRBJ2-5; the D is unclear. Trimming left V 0 bases short and J 8 bases short, with 5 bases between. The CDR3 covers 11 residues. Germline V gene lookup returns CDR1 SGHKS and CDR2 YYEKEE (reference sequence). CDR3 residues: CASSLDLTQYF. CDR3 in DNA: TGTGCCAGCAGCTTGGACTTAACCCAGTACTTC.

This clonotype was detected a few times. The gene calls are TRBV14 and TRBJ2-3, with a possible D match to TRBD1 (6 bases). Germline assignment: CDR1 SGHDN and CDR2 FVKESK. The CDR3 length is 16 residues. Trimming pared 5 bases from V and 0 bases from J, leaving 15 bases between. The DNA for the CDR3 is TGTGCCAGCAGCTTCCGCAGGGGTACTAGCACAGATACGCAGTATTTT. Translating gives CASSFRRGTSTDTQYF.

This clonotype has a handful of counts. This clone may be a read error of a much larger clone one base away. The chain employs TRBV20-1 and TRBJ1-2; D unresolved. The germline V gene has CDR1 DFQATT and CDR2 SNEGSKA (reference sequence). With 2 bases removed from V and 8 bases from J, the gap between germline ends came to 15 bases. This CDR3 has 13 amino acids. The CDR3 DNA reads as TGCAGTGCTAGAAGGGAAGACGAAGCGGGCTACACCTTC. It yields the protein CSARREDEAGYTF.

This clonotype occurred many times. The chain is built from TRBV9 and TRBJ1-5; no firm D call. From germline, CDR1 is SGDLS and CDR2 YYNGEE. The CDR3 totals 13 residues. Trimming removed 2 bases from V and 0 bases from J, with 3 bases in between. The CDR3 DNA follows: TGTGCCAGCAGCGTTAGTAGCAATCAGCCCCAGCATTTT. Its translation: CASSVSSNQPQHF.

This clonotype was found many times. The chain joins TRBV28 to TRBJ2-6, with 11 bases aligning to TRBD2. The germline V gene encodes CDR1 MDHEN and CDR2 SYDVKM. V lost 6 bases and J lost 0; bases outside the gene matches: 4. The CDR3 runs to 17 residues. In nucleotides, the CDR3 is TGTGCCAGCAGCGCTACTAGCGGGAGCTCTGGGGCCAACGTCCTGACTTTC. It is translated as CASSATSGSSGANVLTF. Combining the CDR3 with reference TRBV28 and TRBJ2-6 gives the whole variable domain DVKVTQSSRYLVKRTGEKVFLECVQDMDHENMFWYRQDPGLGLRLIYFSYDVKMKEKGDIPEGYSVSREKKERFSLILESASTNQTSMYLCASSATSGSSGANVLTFGAGSRLTVL.

A word on this clonotype: A much bigger clone sits one base away, suggesting this may be a read error. The rearrangement uses TRBV5-1 and TRBJ1-2; D is possibly TRBD1 (5 bases). The CDR3 consists of 16 residues. The germline gives CDR1 SGHRS, CDR2 YFSETQ. The CDR3 DNA reads as TGCGCCGGCAGCTTGGGAGACGCTCAAAGGGGTAATGGCTACACCTTC. Amino acid sequence: CAGSLGDAQRGNGYTF.

This clonotype came up many times. The chain employs TRBV6-5 and TRBJ2-1, with TRBD1 matching over 9 bases. CDR3 length equals 14 residues. The junction had 8 bases not matched to a gene; V was cut back by 5 bases and J by 9 bases. Per germline, CDR1 MNHEY and CDR2 SVGAGI. Written as DNA, the CDR3 is TGTGCCAGCAGTCCCGGGGACAGGGTTCCTGAGCAGTTCTTC. This codes for CASSPGDRVPEQFF.

Turning to this clonotype: The junction and the germline gene differ at one end; a read error may be behind it. This chain joins TRBV27 and TRBJ2-3; D may be TRBD1 or TRBD2 (5 bases each). Germline CDR1 and CDR2: MNHEY and SMNVEV (reference sequence). The CDR3 extends over 13 amino acids. The CDR3 spells CAGSLGTEYTQYF. The CDR3 coding sequence is TGTGCCGGCAGTTTAGGGACCGAGTATACGCAGTATTTT.

At least ten counts were recorded for this clonotype. The chain combines TRBV6-2 or TRBV6-3 with TRBJ2-5; D perhaps matches TRBD1 (6 bases). The CDR3 extends over 14 amino acids. Looked up from germline, CDR1 is MNHEY and CDR2 is SVGEGT. V lost 4 bases and J lost 5, with 14 bases in between. The CDR3 sequence: CASSLPGAVETQYF. The CDR3 region has the DNA TGTGCCAGCAGTTTACCAGGGGCAGTTGAGACCCAGTACTTC.

This chain uses TRBV7-3 with TRBJ1-2; D might be TRBD1 (5 bases). Germline CDR1 SGHTA, CDR2 FQGTGA. Trimming left V 2 bases short and J 1 base short, with 17 bases between. The length of the CDR3 is 17 residues. The DNA of the CDR3 is TGTGCCAGCAGCTTATATCCCCCCTGGGGCGATAACTATGGCTACACCTTC. Its translation: CASSLYPPWGDNYGYTF.

A few counts support this clonotype. CDR3 nucleotide sequence: TGTGCCAGCAGCTTACTCATGGCTAGCGGGGACACAGATACGCAGTATTTT. Translation: CASSLLMASGDTDTQYF. The chain uses TRBV7-9 and TRBJ2-3, with 9 bases fitting TRBD2. This CDR3 is built from 17 residues. Per germline, CDR1 SEHNR and CDR2 FQNEAQ (reference sequence). With V trimmed by 2 bases and J by 2 bases, 8 bases remained unmatched.

This chain links TRBV5-1 with TRBJ1-1, with D possibly TRBD1 on 5 matching bases. Between the trimmed V and J ends, which lost 0 bases and 3 bases, there was a span of 12 bases. Germline CDR1 and CDR2: SGHRS and YFSETQ. The CDR3 runs to 15 residues. The CDR3 bases are TGCGCCAGCAGCTTGGGGAGGGGTTTGTACACTGAAGCTTTCTTT. As protein: CASSLGRGLYTEAFF. The full variable domain, completed using reference TRBV5-1 and TRBJ1-1, is KAGVTQTPRYLIKTRGQQVTLSCSPISGHRSVSWYQQTPGQGLQFLFEYFSETQRNKGNFPGRFSGRQFSNSRSEMNVSTLELGDSALYLCASSLGRGLYTEAFFGQGTRLTVV.

This clonotype was detected many times. V gene TRBV7-2 combines with J gene TRBJ1-4; 7 nucleotides align to TRBD1. The V segment lost 1 base and the J segment 7 bases; nucleotides outside the gene matches: 3. CDR1 is SGHTA and CDR2 is FQGNSA in the germline V gene. The CDR3 extends over 14 amino acids. CDR3 region: CASSLDRGGEKLFF. The CDR3 DNA follows: TGTGCCAGCAGCTTAGACAGGGGTGGTGAAAAACTGTTTTTT.

As DNA, the CDR3 is TGCAGTGCTCCCAGGGACTTGGACACTGAAGCTTTCTTT. It yields the protein CSAPRDLDTEAFF. The chain recombines TRBV20-1 with TRBJ1-1; a possible D gene is TRBD1 (5 bases). V lost 5 bases, J lost 3 bases, and 13 bases lay in between. The CDR3 consists of 13 residues. The V gene's germline CDR1 is DFQATT and CDR2 SNEGSKA (reference sequence).